The 23 T cell receptor beta chains presented below share a single source sample, sequenced in a study of technical replicates of blood from a few donors. The protocol was immunoSEQ multiplex PCR, while the TCRdb copy is restricted to in-frame clones and leaves out a portion. The table has about 100,000 clones, around 93% seen once. The sequenced material came from T cells isolated from PBMCs. The receptor source for this set is a human donor in good health.

V is TRBV6-5 and J is TRBJ2-4; maybe TRBD1 (6 bases). Germline V gives CDR1 MNHEY, CDR2 SVGAGI. The CDR3 has 16 residues. Trimming left V 4 bases short and J 0 bases short, with 13 bases between. Here the CDR3 DNA reads TGTGCCAGCAGTTCCGACAGGCCTCTAGCCAAAAACATTCAGTACTTC. Its translation: CASSSDRPLAKNIQYF.

The chain employs TRBV5-1 and TRBJ1-5, with D perhaps matching TRBD1 (5 bases). The CDR3 is made up of 15 amino acids. V lost 0 bases and J lost 4, with 11 bases in between. The germline gives CDR1 SGHRS, CDR2 YFSETQ. CDR3 bases: TGCGCCAGCAGCTTGGAAGGGGTCGCAAATCAGCCCCAGCATTTT. This codes for CASSLEGVANQPQHF.

In DNA, the CDR3 is TGTGCCAGCAGCGTAGGACAGCGCTATAGCAATCAGCCCCAGCATTTT. This codes for CASSVGQRYSNQPQHF. The rearrangement uses TRBV27 and TRBJ1-5, with D maybe TRBD1 (6 bases). Deletions cut 6 bases from V and 0 bases from J, with 15 bases between. Germline-derived CDR1 and CDR2 are MNHEY and SMNVEV (reference sequence). The CDR3 runs 16 residues.

DNA of the CDR3: TGTGCCAGCAGCCGTTTACTAGGACCCATCGATGAGCAGTTCTTC. As protein: CASSRLLGPIDEQFF. The genes are TRBV5-8 and TRBJ2-1, with D possibly being TRBD2 (5 bases). CDR1 and CDR2 from the germline V gene are SGHTS and YDEGEE. With 4 bases removed from V and 8 bases from J, the gap between germline ends came to 19 bases. This CDR3 has 15 amino acids. Variable domain in full (rest from reference TRBV5-8 and TRBJ2-1): EAGVTQSPTHLIKTRGQQATLRCSPISGHTSVYWYQQALGLGLQFLLWYDEGEERNRGNFPPRFSGRQFPNYSSELNVNALELEDSALYLCASSRLLGPIDEQFFGPGTRLTVL.

This chain connects TRBV19 to TRBJ2-3; D is unclear. Germline assignment: CDR1 LNHDA and CDR2 SQIVND (reference sequence). Trimming cost V 10 bases and J 4 bases, with 15 bases left between them. The CDR3 is 13 residues long. CDR3 protein: CATSWVGADTQYF. For the CDR3, the DNA is TGTGCCACCTCTTGGGTGGGCGCAGATACGCAGTATTTT.

CDR3 sequence: CASSWRTSGENTGELFF. The CDR3 nucleotides are TGTGCCAGCAGCTGGCGGACTAGCGGAGAGAACACCGGGGAGCTGTTTTTT. The chain links TRBV9 to TRBJ2-2, with 10 bases fitting TRBD2. Trimming removed 4 bases from V and 1 base from J; junction bases left unmatched: 7. Germline assignment: CDR1 SGDLS and CDR2 YYNGEE. This CDR3 spans 17 amino acids. The variable domain in full, completed from reference TRBV9 and TRBJ2-2, reads DSGVTQTPKHLITATGQRVTLRCSPRSGDLSVYWYQQSLDQGLQFLIQYYNGEERAKGNILERFSAQQFPDLHSELNLSSLELGDSALYFCASSWRTSGENTGELFFGEGSRLTVL.

The chain recombines TRBV6-5 with TRBJ2-3; TRBD2 might be the D (5 bases). The CDR3 extends over 15 amino acids. With 4 bases removed from V and 0 bases from J, the gap between germline ends came to 11 bases. Germline-derived CDR1 and CDR2 are MNHEY and SVGAGI. The CDR3 DNA reads as TGTGCCAGCAGTTCTAACGGGATAAGCACAGATACGCAGTATTTT. It translates to CASSSNGISTDTQYF.

The rearrangement links TRBV9 to TRBJ2-5; 7 bases fit TRBD1. V shed 3 bases, J shed 4 bases, and the junction held 18 bases outside the gene matches. The CDR3 runs to 18 residues. Germline lookup yields CDR1 SGDLS and CDR2 YYNGEE. The CDR3 DNA follows: TGTGCCAGCAGCGAAGGCCGCCTGAGGGACAGCCACGTAGAGACCCAGTACTTC. It yields the protein CASSEGRLRDSHVETQYF.

This rearrangement joins TRBV5-8 to TRBJ1-2, with 10 positions matching TRBD1. The CDR3 consists of 15 residues. The trim removed 0 bases at V and 9 bases at J, leaving 8 bases unmatched. The germline CDR1 and CDR2 sequences are SGHTS and YDEGEE. CDR3 DNA: TGTGCCAGCAGCTTGGCTCCTGGACAGGGGGTGCGCTACACCTTC. It specifies CASSLAPGQGVRYTF.

The gene calls are TRBV28 and TRBJ2-4; the D gene is possibly TRBD2 (6 bases). Looked up from germline, CDR1 is MDHEN and CDR2 is SYDVKM. The CDR3 is 16 amino acids. Trimming removed 3 bases from V and 0 bases from J, with 12 bases in between. The CDR3 DNA is TGTGCCAGCAGTTTTAATCAGGGACTAGCCAAAAACATTCAGTACTTC. Translating gives CASSFNQGLAKNIQYF.

This chain connects TRBV30 to TRBJ2-4; 13 nucleotides agree with TRBD2. J lost 9 bases, V lost 7 bases, and 12 bases had no gene match. The CDR3 is 15 residues long. Germline CDR1 and CDR2: GTSNPN and SVGIG (reference sequence). The CDR3 here is CASGLAGPGWGIQYF. The CDR3 nucleotides are TGTGCCTCGGGACTAGCGGGACCGGGCTGGGGCATTCAGTACTTC. The full variable domain, in which reference TRBV30 and TRBJ2-4 provide the parts outside the CDR3, is SQTIHQWPATLVQPVGSPLSLECTVEGTSNPNLYWYRQAAGRGLQLLFYSVGIGQISSEVPQNLSASRPQDRQFILSSKKLLLSDSGFYLCASGLAGPGWGIQYFGAGTRLSVL.

The genes are TRBV19 and TRBJ2-7; 7 bases are shared with TRBD1. V lost 4 bases to trimming and J lost 6 bases; unmatched junction nucleotides: 12. CDR1 is LNHDA, CDR2 SQIVND, per germline (reference sequence). The CDR3 has 15 residues. CDR3 nucleotides: TGTGCCAGTAGTAGAGACAGGGAAGGGCAGGGCGAGCAGTACTTC. It encodes CASSRDREGQGEQYF.

CDR3 region: CASSWDREVGELFF. Here the CDR3 DNA reads TGTGCCAGCAGTTGGGACAGGGAAGTCGGGGAGCTGTTTTTT. The chain recombines TRBV6-5 with TRBJ2-2; 9 positions agree with TRBD1. Trimming cost V 4 bases and J 7 bases; bases outside gene matches: 4. The CDR3 length is 14 residues. Germline CDR1 reads MNHEY; CDR2 reads SVGAGI.

The chain uses TRBV27 and TRBJ2-7; tentatively, D is TRBD1 (6 bases). Per the germline V gene, CDR1 is MNHEY and CDR2 is SMNVEV (reference sequence). V lost 2 bases to trimming and J lost 0 bases, with 8 bases between them. The CDR3 is 14 amino acids. This CDR3 reads CASSLDRNSYEQYF. The CDR3 DNA reads as TGTGCCAGCAGTTTAGACAGGAACTCCTACGAGCAGTACTTC.

The chain combines TRBV4-2 with TRBJ2-7, with 11 bases that match TRBD2. The germline V gene has CDR1 LGHNA and CDR2 YNFKEQ. With 5 bases clipped from V and 1 base from J, the junction kept 4 bases outside the gene matches. The CDR3 runs to 15 residues. The CDR3 is CASSTGTSGSYEQYF. The CDR3 DNA reads TGTGCCAGCAGCACCGGGACTAGCGGTTCCTACGAGCAGTACTTC.

The chain couples TRBV19 to TRBJ2-2; 12 bases align to TRBD2. CDR1 LNHDA and CDR2 SQIVND come from the germline V gene (reference sequence). This CDR3 has 17 residues. Unmatched junction bases numbered 10, after V lost 5 bases and J lost 6 bases. CDR3 loop: CASSERLAGEGSGELFF. The CDR3 bases are TGTGCCAGTAGTGAGAGACTAGCGGGAGAGGGGTCCGGGGAGCTGTTTTTT.

V is TRBV7-3 and J is TRBJ2-1; 7 nucleotides match TRBD1. The junction had 12 bases not matched to a gene; V was cut back by 5 bases and J by 2 bases. CDR1 and CDR2 from the germline V gene are SGHTA and FQGTGA. This CDR3 is 17 amino acids long. DNA of the CDR3: TGTGCCAGCAGCGTAGGGAGAGGGGGCCGAACCTACAATGAGCAGTTCTTC. The encoded protein is CASSVGRGGRTYNEQFF.

This chain links TRBV19 with TRBJ2-7; D might be TRBD1 (6 bases). Germline assignment: CDR1 LNHDA and CDR2 SQIVND (reference sequence). The CDR3 runs 13 residues. Trimming left V 5 bases short and J 1 base short, with 9 bases between. The CDR3 is CASSRDMSYEQYF. Written as DNA, the CDR3 is TGTGCCAGTAGTCGGGACATGTCCTACGAGCAGTACTTC.

The sample holds one count of this clone. The chain couples TRBV4-2 to TRBJ2-7, with a tentative D call TRBD2 (6 bases). Germline CDR1 is LGHNA and CDR2 is YNFKEQ. V lost 1 base and J 2 bases, leaving 15 bases between the germline ends. CDR3 length: 16 amino acids. The CDR3 DNA reads TGTGCCAGCAGCCAAGGTTCTGGGGGACTCGCCTACGAGCAGTACTTC. Translated, it gives CASSQGSGGLAYEQYF.

The chain couples TRBV19 to TRBJ2-1, with 7 bases matching TRBD1. The CDR3 length is 14 residues. With 7 bases clipped from V and 6 bases from J, the junction kept 9 bases outside the gene matches. The V gene's germline CDR1 is LNHDA and CDR2 SQIVND (reference sequence). Here the CDR3 reads CASMGDRVVNEQFF. DNA of the CDR3: TGTGCCAGTATGGGGGACAGAGTTGTCAATGAGCAGTTCTTC. Full variable domain (missing parts from reference TRBV19 and TRBJ2-1): DGGITQSPKYLFRKEGQNVTLSCEQNLNHDAMYWYRQDPGQGLRLIYYSQIVNDFQKGDIAEGYSVSREKKESFPLTVTSAQKNPTAFYLCASMGDRVVNEQFFGPGTRLTVL.

This chain uses TRBV18 with TRBJ2-1; 8 nucleotides match TRBD2. Germline assignment: CDR1 KGHSH and CDR2 LQKENI. The trim removed 3 bases at V and 7 bases at J, leaving 8 bases unmatched. The CDR3 runs 15 residues. The CDR3 DNA reads TGTGCCAGCTCACCGGACCAGCGGGAGAGGAATGAGCAGTTCTTC. It encodes CASSPDQRERNEQFF.

V gene TRBV19 combines with J gene TRBJ2-2, with 15 nucleotides matching TRBD2. Germline assignment: CDR1 LNHDA and CDR2 SQIVND (reference sequence). The CDR3 is 17 residues long. Unmatched junction bases numbered 7, after V lost 4 bases and J lost 7 bases. CDR3 sequence: CASSTRGLAGGVGELFF. The CDR3 DNA reads as TGTGCCAGTAGTACCCGAGGACTAGCGGGAGGGGTCGGGGAGCTGTTTTTT.

The V call is TRBV25-1, the J call TRBJ2-7, with TRBD1 identical over 9 bases. After removal of 6 bases from V and 4 bases from J, the junction contained 7 bases not matched to a gene. The CDR3 loop spans 14 amino acids. Germline V gene data show CDR1 as MGHDK and CDR2 as SYGVNS. The CDR3: CASRKGQGSYEQYF. DNA for the CDR3: TGTGCCAGCAGGAAGGGACAGGGAAGTTACGAGCAGTACTTC.